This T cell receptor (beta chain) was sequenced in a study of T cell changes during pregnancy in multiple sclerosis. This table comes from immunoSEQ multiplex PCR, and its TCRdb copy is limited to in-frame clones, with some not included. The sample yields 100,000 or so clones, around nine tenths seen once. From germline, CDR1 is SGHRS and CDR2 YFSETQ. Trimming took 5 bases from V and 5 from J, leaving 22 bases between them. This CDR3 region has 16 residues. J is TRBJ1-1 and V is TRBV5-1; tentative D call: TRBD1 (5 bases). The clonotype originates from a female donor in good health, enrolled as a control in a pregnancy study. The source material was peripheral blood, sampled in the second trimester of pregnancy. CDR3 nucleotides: TGCGCCAGCAGTCCCGATATCGGGGGGAGGAGTACTGAAGCTTTCTTT. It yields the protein CASSPDIGGRSTEAFF.